This TCR beta chain was captured in a study of blood T cell repertoires in COVID-19 (dated by TCRdb to about 2020). Turning to the overall study: The collaborator samples originated in the United States, Italy and Spain and spanned the acute and convalescent phases of COVID-19. The prospective study material was composed of cDNA or gDNA derived from T cells, B-cell-depleted T cells, or PBMCs. Deeply sampled blood TCRbeta repertoires from subjects exposed to, actively infected with, or recovered from COVID-19 were included in the dataset. The repertoires were made available in a free public database intended to serve as a resource for research on the immune response to SARS-CoV-2. The samples were drawn from two sources: the first 160 participants of the ongoing ImmuneRACE study, and about 1,300 subjects contributed by 6 global collaborators. A de-identified subject ID, COVID-19 status, age in years and sex were almost always included in the sample metadata. HLA class I and class II types, where available, came from metadata supplied by the sample provider rather than from assay-based typing.

A note on this clone: Its antigen is currently not known. Base qualities were left out, and no much larger clone turns up one base away.

Overall study outcomes, separate from this receptor: Clinical and demographic metadata were provided uncurated, with the amount varying by source and participant.

Trimmed from V: 3 bases; trimmed from J: 1 base; junction bases lacking a gene match: 4. CDR1 SEHNR and CDR2 FQNEAQ are derived from the germline V gene (reference sequence). Spanning cysteine to phenylalanine, the CDR3 consists of 15 amino acids. The DNA shown is the 45-base CDR3, in frame from base 1. Enrolling through a virtual design, the prospective study's participants ranged in age from roughly 18 to 90 years and lived across 24 United States geographic areas. To assign participants to cohorts, the prospective study relied on clinical history that participants themselves reported in a screening survey and a study questionnaire. Each participant in the prospective study had whole blood, serum and a nasopharyngeal or oropharyngeal swab collected by mobile phlebotomists. Prospective study participants could optionally give additional blood draws and questionnaires over a roughly 2-month period. Before DNA extraction, prospective study blood samples were shipped either frozen or at room temperature.

The immunoSEQ Assay, a bias-controlled multiplex PCR, was used to amplify TCRbeta CDR3 regions from genomic DNA. The source study handled its data this way. The number of nucleated cells in each sample was estimated by amplification of reference gene primers within the assay. To quantify the absolute abundance of each unique TCRbeta CDR3 rearrangement, sequence reads were collapsed and filtered. For each sample, productive Simpson clonality was calculated as the square root of Simpson's diversity index over productive rearrangements. As stored in TCRdb, this immuneACCESS dataset retains in-frame rearrangements with V and J assigned. A fraction of the clones does not appear; measured against another copy, unresolved V genes explain less than half of the discrepancy, and the remainder lacks a known reason. V, J and clone size are those of that table, while D and trimming were read from the DNA. For this sample the table gives about 190,000 clones, of which approximately 80% were detected only once. The ten largest clones capture about 5% of the sample.

Sequencing input: PBMCs or T cells enriched from blood (not recorded which). This receptor was taken from a woman aged 60-75 years with acute COVID-19. The rearrangement joined TRBV7-9 to TRBJ1-1, and 8 junctional nucleotides match TRBD1. The CDR3 corresponds to CASSLIQGANTEAFF. The nucleotide sequence is given as TGTGCCAGCAGCTTGATCCAGGGGGCGAACACTGAAGCTTTCTTT.